A single sample is the source of the 17 T cell receptor beta chains below, sequenced in a study of neurological immune-mediated disorders. MiXCR, applied by TCRdb to the 5' RACE reads, yields one record per CDR3 protein. Here the sample spans 66,000 or so distinct CDR3 sequences, roughly 3.2% being singletons. Sequencing was done on a sample of PBMCs. The receptors come from a man aged 35 to 55 with multiple sclerosis.

This clonotype was observed many times. This rearrangement joins TRBV7-9 to TRBJ1-1; no firm D call. Trimming removed 6 bases at V and 6 bases at J, with 11 bases between. CDR3 length: 12 residues. The germline gives CDR1 SEHNR, CDR2 FQNEAQ (reference sequence). CDR3 protein: CASSPREAEAFF. In DNA form, the CDR3 reads TGTGCCAGCAGTCCCAGAGAGGCTGAAGCTTTCTTT.

This clonotype has at least ten counts. This sequence joins TRBV10-3 and TRBJ2-1; D unresolved. Trimming pared 0 bases from V and 15 bases from J, leaving 12 bases between. CDR1 and CDR2 (germline): ENHRY, SYGVKD. This CDR3 is built from 12 residues. CDR3 nucleotide sequence: TGTGCCATCAGTGAGTCGAACCGGTTGGGGTTCTTC. Protein: CAISESNRLGFF.

This clonotype was seen repeatedly, ten times or more. The chain carries TRBV18 and TRBJ1-1, with no clear D. This CDR3 is 14 amino acids long. From germline, CDR1 is KGHSH and CDR2 LQKENI. V dropped 3 bases and J dropped 1 base, with 9 bases sitting between them. CDR3: CASSPLGGNTEAFF. The CDR3 nucleotides are TGTGCCAGCTCACCCCTTGGAGGGAACACTGAAGCTTTCTTT.

Concerning this clonotype: This may arise from a read error, as a much more abundant clone is one base away. The chain uses TRBV6-1 and TRBJ1-1; TRBD1 matches 7 bases. CDR1 and CDR2 from the germline V gene are MNHNS and SASEGT. The CDR3 is 11 residues long. The CDR3 here is CDTGEGGRAFF. The CDR3 DNA reads as TGTGACACAGGGGAAGGGGGTCGGGCTTTCTTT.

This clonotype appeared many times. The chain recombines TRBV12-3 or TRBV12-4 with TRBJ2-7; 12 bases are shared with TRBD2. This CDR3 has 17 amino acids. The V gene end was trimmed by 0 bases and the J gene end by 4 bases; junction bases not matched to a gene: 7. The CDR3 reads CASSLASPGLAGYEQYF. CDR3 DNA sequence: TGTGCCAGCAGTTTAGCTTCCCCGGGACTAGCGGGTTACGAGCAGTACTTC.

This clonotype was seen ten or more times. The chain couples TRBV20-1 to TRBJ2-3, with 7 bases that match TRBD2. Trimming removed 3 bases from V and 5 bases from J; junction bases left unmatched: 2. This CDR3 is 12 amino acids long. Germline lookup yields CDR1 DFQATT and CDR2 SNEGSKA (reference sequence). CDR3: CSASGRRDTQYF. CDR3 coding DNA: TGCAGTGCTAGCGGGAGGAGAGATACGCAGTATTTT.

This clonotype was counted at least ten times. V and J are TRBV6-5 and TRBJ1-2; weak D call: TRBD1 (5 bases). The CDR3 is made up of 17 amino acids. V was pared by 7 bases and J by 3 bases, with 24 bases between. CDR1 and CDR2 (germline): MNHEY, SVGAGI. The DNA of the CDR3 is TGTGCCAGCATCCCCGCTAGGGGTTCGAATAGGGACTATGGCTACACCTTC. As protein: CASIPARGSNRDYGYTF.

The gene calls are TRBV7-2 and TRBJ2-1; 12 bases agree with TRBD1. The ends lost 4 bases at V and 9 bases at J; junction bases unmatched: 7. The CDR3 has 15 amino acids. The germline V gene encodes CDR1 SGHTA and CDR2 FQGNSA. The CDR3 DNA is TGTGCCAGCAGCTCCTCCGGGACAGGGGGCAGTGAGCAGTTCTTC. It yields the protein CASSSSGTGGSEQFF. The complete variable domain, with remaining parts taken from reference TRBV7-2 and TRBJ2-1, reads GAGVSQSPSNKVTEKGKDVELRCDPISGHTALYWYRQSLGQGLEFLIYFQGNSAPDKSGLPSDRFSAERTGGSVSTLTIQRTQQEDSAVYLCASSSSGTGGSEQFFGPGTRLTVL.

The table lists this clonotype with many counts. The chain carries TRBV12-3 or TRBV12-4 and TRBJ1-1; D unclear. Between the trimmed V and J ends, which lost 7 bases and 4 bases, there was a span of 13 bases. The CDR3 consists of 13 residues. The CDR3 is CASTWLGGTEAFF. CDR3 bases: TGTGCCAGCACCTGGCTAGGCGGCACTGAAGCTTTCTTT.

In its sample, this clonotype was seen many times. Here the CDR3 DNA reads TGTGCCAGCAGCCGACAAATGAACACTGAAGCTTTCTTT. Amino acid sequence: CASSRQMNTEAFF. This chain connects TRBV7-7 to TRBJ1-1, with D uncertain. The germline gives CDR1 SSHAT, CDR2 FNYEAQ (reference sequence). The CDR3 is 13 residues long. The V and J ends lost 5 bases and 0 bases respectively, with 7 bases between them. Full variable domain (rest looked up from reference TRBV7-7 and TRBJ1-1): GAGVSQSPRYKVTKRGQDVTLRCDPISSHATLYWYQQALGQGPEFLTYFNYEAQPDKSGLPSDRFSAERPEGSISTLTIQRTEQRDSAMYRCASSRQMNTEAFFGQGTRLTVV.

This clonotype came up many times. The genes are TRBV20-1 and TRBJ1-5; a weak D match, TRBD1 (5 bases). In germline, CDR1 is DFQATT, CDR2 SNEGSKA (reference sequence). There are 13 residues in the CDR3. V lost 7 bases and J lost 2, with 12 bases in between. As DNA, the CDR3 is TGCAGTGGTTTGGGGCGAGGCAATCAGCCCCAGCATTTT. Translated: CSGLGRGNQPQHF.

This clonotype was seen ten or more times. This sequence joins TRBV20-1 and TRBJ2-1, with 9 bases lining up with TRBD2. Losses at the gene ends were 6 bases for V and 2 bases for J; bases not matched to a gene: 11. This CDR3 is built from 16 residues. Germline assignment: CDR1 DFQATT and CDR2 SNEGSKA (reference sequence). This chain's CDR3 is CSAEVLAGEPYNEQFF. As DNA, the CDR3 is TGCAGTGCCGAAGTTTTAGCGGGGGAACCCTACAATGAGCAGTTCTTC.

This clonotype occurred many times. V gene TRBV5-1 combines with J gene TRBJ2-2; D is undetermined. Germline V gene sequence: CDR1 SGHRS, CDR2 YFSETQ. The CDR3 has 13 residues. Trimming left V 0 bases short and J 3 bases short, with 3 bases between. The CDR3 loop is CASSLAHTGELFF. CDR3 DNA: TGCGCCAGCAGCTTGGCCCACACCGGGGAGCTGTTTTTT.

A word on this clonotype: A clone one base away is much larger, so this may be a read error. The CDR3 sequence is CASSGGKEQYF. CDR3 DNA sequence: TGTGCCAGCAGCGGAGGTAAAGAGCAGTACTTC. This sequence joins TRBV9 and TRBJ2-7; D gene unclear. This CDR3 comprises 11 residues. V was shortened by 3 bases and J by 7 bases, with 8 bases between the two germline ends. Germline lookup yields CDR1 SGDLS and CDR2 YYNGEE.

With respect to this clonotype: At one end the junction does not follow the germline gene, possibly because of a read error. The V gene is TRBV20-1, the J gene TRBJ1-5; 7 bases align to TRBD1. CDR1 and CDR2 (germline): DFQATT, SNEGSKA (reference sequence). The CDR3 totals 18 residues. The CDR3 nucleotides read TGCAGTGCTAGAGATACGAGACAGGGTGTTTTTTTGAATAAGACCCAGAATTTT. Its protein product is CSARDTRQGVFLNKTQNF.

This clonotype was picked up many times. The chain uses TRBV7-3 and TRBJ1-3; D is uncertain. The germline CDR1 and CDR2 sequences are SGHTA and FQGTGA. The CDR3 runs to 14 residues. V gave up 8 bases and J gave up 1 base, with 12 bases separating them. The CDR3 DNA reads as TGTGCCAGCGCAGCTACCGCATCTGGAAACACCATATATTTT. Amino acid sequence: CASAATASGNTIYF.

This clonotype was counted ten times or more. The chain employs TRBV5-1 and TRBJ1-1; no reliable D call. Trimming took 4 bases from V and 4 from J, leaving 17 bases between them. Germline assignment: CDR1 SGHRS and CDR2 YFSETQ. This CDR3 comprises 15 residues. This CDR3 reads CASSQLTRGGTEAFF. In DNA form, the CDR3 reads TGCGCCAGCAGCCAACTTACCCGGGGAGGCACTGAAGCTTTCTTT.